Listed below are T cell receptor beta chains from one sample, sequenced in a study of cytomegalovirus exposure and HLA in healthy donors. Data came from immunoSEQ multiplex PCR; TCRdb stores just in-frame clones and leaves some out. The repertoire holds roughly 180,000 clones, with 77% as singletons. Sequences were obtained from PBMCs. All receptors come from a young woman in good health and CMV-seropositive. Both conserved end residues are part of each CDR3. Each record gives: J gene, clone size, V gene, CDR3 length, D gene, CDR3 protein, CDR3 DNA. A D gene is named only where the DNA matches it firmly. Size is stated for part of the rows, as once, few or many counts, or as a class when the clone is expanded.

J gene: TRBJ2-1
clone size: -
V gene: TRBV7-3
CDR3 length: 18
D gene: -
CDR3 protein: CASSLKGVGGSSYNEQFF
CDR3 DNA: TGTGCCAGCAGCTTAAAGGGGGTAGGCGGGAGCTCCTACAATGAGCAGTTCTTC

J gene: TRBJ2-2
clone size: -
V gene: TRBV2
CDR3 length: 15
D gene: TRBD2
CDR3 protein: CASSQAGGIPGELFF
CDR3 DNA: TGTGCCAGCAGTCAGGCGGGAGGAATTCCCGGGGAGCTGTTTTTT

J gene: TRBJ2-1
clone size: -
V gene: TRBV10-3
CDR3 length: 13
D gene: -
CDR3 protein: CAISASGPEGQFF
CDR3 DNA: TGTGCCATCAGTGCCTCGGGGCCGGAGGGGCAGTTCTTC

J gene: TRBJ1-1
clone size: -
V gene: TRBV5-1
CDR3 length: 15
D gene: -
CDR3 protein: CASSLAAGENTEAFF
CDR3 DNA: TGCGCCAGCAGCTTGGCCGCGGGGGAGAACACTGAAGCTTTCTTT

J gene: TRBJ2-1
clone size: -
V gene: TRBV27
CDR3 length: 16
D gene: -
CDR3 protein: CASRLVGGNIYNEQFF
CDR3 DNA: TGTGCCAGCAGGCTAGTCGGGGGTAATATCTACAATGAGCAGTTCTTC

J gene: TRBJ1-4
clone size: -
V gene: TRBV28
CDR3 length: 16
D gene: -
CDR3 protein: CASSPMGAFTNEKLFF
CDR3 DNA: TGTGCCAGCAGTCCTATGGGGGCTTTTACTAATGAAAAACTGTTTTTT

J gene: TRBJ1-1
clone size: once
V gene: TRBV29-1
CDR3 length: 13
D gene: -
CDR3 protein: CSVGVRVDTEAFF
CDR3 DNA: TGCAGCGTTGGGGTACGGGTCGACACTGAAGCTTTCTTT

J gene: TRBJ1-1
clone size: few
V gene: TRBV5-6
CDR3 length: 13
D gene: -
CDR3 protein: CASSFWGGTEAFF
CDR3 DNA: TGTGCCAGCAGCTTTTGGGGGGGCACTGAAGCTTTCTTT

J gene: TRBJ2-2
clone size: -
V gene: TRBV7-8
CDR3 length: 20
D gene: TRBD2
CDR3 protein: CASSLALGLAGVYNTGELFF
CDR3 DNA: TGTGCCAGCAGCTTAGCGTTAGGACTAGCGGGAGTATATAACACCGGGGAGCTGTTTTTT

J gene: TRBJ2-3
clone size: -
V gene: TRBV18
CDR3 length: 16
D gene: -
CDR3 protein: CASYQWGGTRTDTQYF
CDR3 DNA: TGTGCCAGCTACCAATGGGGCGGGACCCGCACAGATACGCAGTATTTT

J gene: TRBJ2-3
clone size: -
V gene: TRBV18
CDR3 length: 15
D gene: TRBD2
CDR3 protein: CASSYGTTSTDTQYF
CDR3 DNA: TGTGCCAGCTCCTACGGGACTACGAGCACAGATACGCAGTATTTT

J gene: TRBJ2-1
clone size: -
V gene: TRBV4-2
CDR3 length: 17
D gene: TRBD2
CDR3 protein: CASSQGMTSGHYNEQFF
CDR3 DNA: TGTGCCAGCAGCCAAGGGATGACTAGCGGACACTACAATGAGCAGTTCTTC

J gene: TRBJ2-3
clone size: once
V gene: TRBV6-5
CDR3 length: 14
D gene: -
CDR3 protein: CASSPNHSGDTQYF
CDR3 DNA: TGTGCCAGCAGCCCAAATCATAGCGGAGATACGCAGTATTTT

J gene: TRBJ1-2
clone size: few
V gene: TRBV10-3
CDR3 length: 14
D gene: TRBD1
CDR3 protein: CAISGQGVLGGYTF
CDR3 DNA: TGTGCCATCAGTGGCCAGGGGGTTTTGGGTGGCTACACCTTC

J gene: TRBJ2-7
clone size: -
V gene: TRBV7-9
CDR3 length: 14
D gene: -
CDR3 protein: CASRPGGGFYEQYF
CDR3 DNA: TGTGCCAGCAGGCCGGGGGGCGGATTCTACGAGCAGTACTTC

J gene: TRBJ1-2
clone size: -
V gene: TRBV6-1
CDR3 length: 20
D gene: TRBD1
CDR3 protein: CASSEDFPGQGVKANYGYTF
CDR3 DNA: TGTGCCAGCAGTGAAGACTTCCCGGGACAGGGGGTTAAAGCTAACTATGGCTACACCTTC

J gene: TRBJ1-1
clone size: -
V gene: TRBV30
CDR3 length: 14
D gene: -
CDR3 protein: CAWSVPVLNTEAFF
CDR3 DNA: TGTGCCTGGAGTGTACCAGTTTTGAACACTGAAGCTTTCTTT

J gene: TRBJ2-7
clone size: -
V gene: TRBV5-1
CDR3 length: 15
D gene: -
CDR3 protein: CASSGGTSLSYEQYF
CDR3 DNA: TGCGCCAGCAGCGGTGGGACTTCGCTATCCTACGAGCAGTACTTC

J gene: TRBJ2-2
clone size: -
V gene: TRBV21-1
CDR3 length: 15
D gene: -
CDR3 protein: CASSKGECGGRGLFF
CDR3 DNA: TGTGCCAGCAGCAAAGGGGAGTGCGGGGGACGCGGGCTGTTTTTT

J gene: TRBJ2-3
clone size: -
V gene: TRBV19
CDR3 length: 13
D gene: -
CDR3 protein: CARSVVDTDTQYF
CDR3 DNA: TGTGCCAGAAGCGTGGTGGACACAGATACGCAGTATTTT

J gene: TRBJ1-4
clone size: -
V gene: TRBV6-5
CDR3 length: 13
D gene: -
CDR3 protein: CASSYRVREKLFF
CDR3 DNA: TGTGCCAGCAGTTACCGGGTGAGGGAAAAACTGTTTTTT

J gene: TRBJ2-3
clone size: -
V gene: TRBV28
CDR3 length: 14
D gene: -
CDR3 protein: CASSLLQGSRTQYF
CDR3 DNA: TGTGCCAGCAGTTTACTACAGGGAAGTAGGACGCAGTATTTT

J gene: TRBJ2-1
clone size: -
V gene: TRBV7-9
CDR3 length: 17
D gene: TRBD2
CDR3 protein: CASSFTSSSGGYNEQFF
CDR3 DNA: TGTGCCAGCAGCTTCACCTCGTCTAGCGGGGGCTACAATGAGCAGTTCTTC

J gene: TRBJ2-5
clone size: -
V gene: TRBV29-1
CDR3 length: 15
D gene: TRBD2
CDR3 protein: CGGGSGGRAGETQYF
CDR3 DNA: TGCGGTGGGGGTTCGGGCGGGAGGGCCGGGGAGACCCAGTACTTC

J gene: TRBJ2-3
clone size: -
V gene: TRBV6-1
CDR3 length: 14
D gene: -
CDR3 protein: CASGVGASTDTQYF
CDR3 DNA: TGTGCCAGCGGAGTGGGGGCTAGCACAGATACGCAGTATTTT

J gene: TRBJ1-1
clone size: -
V gene: TRBV6-5
CDR3 length: 15
D gene: TRBD1
CDR3 protein: CASRPPGQGNTEAFF
CDR3 DNA: TGTGCCAGCAGGCCGCCGGGACAGGGGAACACTGAAGCTTTCTTT

J gene: TRBJ1-5
clone size: -
V gene: TRBV4-1
CDR3 length: 17
D gene: TRBD1
CDR3 protein: CASSQVHLRGQSQPQHF
CDR3 DNA: TGCGCCAGCAGCCAAGTACACCTCAGGGGGCAAAGTCAGCCCCAGCATTTT

J gene: TRBJ2-1
clone size: -
V gene: TRBV14
CDR3 length: 15
D gene: -
CDR3 protein: CASSQPLDGWNEQFF
CDR3 DNA: TGTGCCAGCAGCCAACCCCTAGACGGTTGGAATGAGCAGTTCTTC

J gene: TRBJ2-2
clone size: -
V gene: TRBV6-5
CDR3 length: 15
D gene: -
CDR3 protein: CASSYGSPNTGELFF
CDR3 DNA: TGTGCCAGCAGTTATGGGAGCCCTAACACCGGGGAGCTGTTTTTT

J gene: TRBJ2-1
clone size: once
V gene: TRBV27
CDR3 length: 18
D gene: TRBD2
CDR3 protein: CTSSPLFLAGKAYNEQFF
CDR3 DNA: TGTACCAGCAGCCCTCTGTTTCTAGCGGGAAAAGCCTACAATGAGCAGTTCTTC

J gene: TRBJ1-2
clone size: -
V gene: TRBV27
CDR3 length: 15
D gene: TRBD1
CDR3 protein: CASKQKGAEVYGYTF
CDR3 DNA: TGTGCCAGCAAGCAAAAGGGGGCTGAGGTCTATGGCTACACCTTC

J gene: TRBJ1-1
clone size: -
V gene: TRBV28
CDR3 length: 16
D gene: -
CDR3 protein: CASRGGGGTGDTEAFF
CDR3 DNA: TGTGCCAGCAGGGGTGGTGGCGGGACGGGGGACACTGAAGCTTTCTTT

J gene: TRBJ2-2
clone size: -
V gene: TRBV9
CDR3 length: 13
D gene: -
CDR3 protein: CASRAPGAGELFF
CDR3 DNA: TGTGCCAGCAGGGCCCCAGGGGCCGGGGAGCTGTTTTTT

J gene: TRBJ2-5
clone size: once
V gene: TRBV12-5
CDR3 length: 13
D gene: -
CDR3 protein: CASGLEGGETQYF
CDR3 DNA: TGTGCTAGTGGTTTGGAGGGGGGGGAGACCCAGTACTTC

J gene: TRBJ2-7
clone size: few
V gene: TRBV1
CDR3 length: 16
D gene: -
CDR3 protein: CTSSQHFRDRGYEQYF
CDR3 DNA: TGCACCAGCAGCCAACACTTCCGGGACAGGGGCTACGAGCAGTACTTC

J gene: TRBJ2-1
clone size: -
V gene: TRBV11-3
CDR3 length: 15
D gene: TRBD1
CDR3 protein: CASSLRQGFVNEQFF
CDR3 DNA: TGTGCCAGCAGCCTCCGACAGGGGTTTGTAAATGAGCAGTTCTTC

J gene: TRBJ2-7
clone size: once
V gene: TRBV28
CDR3 length: 13
D gene: -
CDR3 protein: CASYRDKGREQYF
CDR3 DNA: TGTGCCAGCTACAGGGACAAGGGGCGCGAGCAGTACTTC

J gene: TRBJ2-2
clone size: -
V gene: TRBV7-3
CDR3 length: 15
D gene: -
CDR3 protein: CASSLFRGDTGELFF
CDR3 DNA: TGTGCCAGCAGCTTATTCAGGGGTGACACCGGGGAGCTGTTTTTT

J gene: TRBJ2-3
clone size: -
V gene: TRBV7-6
CDR3 length: 12
D gene: -
CDR3 protein: CASSTASGTQYF
CDR3 DNA: TGTGCCAGCAGCACCGCATCAGGGACGCAGTATTTT

J gene: TRBJ1-2
clone size: -
V gene: TRBV11-2
CDR3 length: 12
D gene: TRBD1
CDR3 protein: CASGRQGYGYTF
CDR3 DNA: TGTGCCAGCGGTCGACAGGGGTATGGCTACACCTTC

J gene: TRBJ2-1
clone size: few
V gene: TRBV27
CDR3 length: 15
D gene: TRBD2
CDR3 protein: CASSFGTSGIGEQFF
CDR3 DNA: TGTGCCAGCAGTTTCGGGACTAGCGGGATAGGAGAGCAGTTCTTC

J gene: TRBJ1-5
clone size: few
V gene: TRBV23-1
CDR3 length: 15
D gene: -
CDR3 protein: CASSQSDTANQPQHF
CDR3 DNA: TGCGCCAGCAGTCAATCGGACACAGCTAATCAGCCCCAGCATTTT

J gene: TRBJ2-7
clone size: -
V gene: TRBV7-2
CDR3 length: 14
D gene: TRBD1
CDR3 protein: CASTFRTGSYEQYF
CDR3 DNA: TGTGCCAGCACCTTCAGGACAGGGTCCTACGAGCAGTACTTC

J gene: TRBJ1-2
clone size: -
V gene: TRBV13
CDR3 length: 12
D gene: -
CDR3 protein: CASSPATGGYTF
CDR3 DNA: TGTGCCAGCAGCCCCGCGACAGGAGGCTACACCTTC

J gene: TRBJ2-1
clone size: -
V gene: TRBV11-2
CDR3 length: 16
D gene: -
CDR3 protein: CASSYPLAFQSNEQFF
CDR3 DNA: TGTGCCAGCAGCTACCCCCTAGCGTTTCAAAGTAATGAGCAGTTCTTC

J gene: TRBJ1-4
clone size: -
V gene: TRBV7-2
CDR3 length: 14
D gene: -
CDR3 protein: CASSFGSSGEKLFF
CDR3 DNA: TGTGCCAGCAGCTTTGGGTCGTCGGGGGAAAAACTGTTTTTT

J gene: TRBJ2-1
clone size: once
V gene: TRBV12-5
CDR3 length: 15
D gene: -
CDR3 protein: CASGFSGAGYNEQFF
CDR3 DNA: TGTGCTAGTGGTTTCTCGGGAGCCGGTTACAATGAGCAGTTCTTC

J gene: TRBJ1-4
clone size: -
V gene: TRBV27
CDR3 length: 17
D gene: -
CDR3 protein: CASSLRAGAAANEKLFF
CDR3 DNA: TGTGCCAGCAGTTTAAGGGCAGGGGCGGCGGCTAATGAAAAACTGTTTTTT

J gene: TRBJ1-3
clone size: -
V gene: TRBV28
CDR3 length: 17
D gene: TRBD1
CDR3 protein: CASSRIAGTGAGNTIYF
CDR3 DNA: TGTGCCAGCAGTAGAATCGCCGGGACAGGGGCTGGAAACACCATATATTTT

J gene: TRBJ2-1
clone size: -
V gene: TRBV5-1
CDR3 length: 17
D gene: TRBD2
CDR3 protein: CASSFVTSTGVRNEQFF
CDR3 DNA: TGCGCCAGCAGCTTCGTGACTAGCACTGGGGTACGCAATGAGCAGTTCTTC

J gene: TRBJ1-1
clone size: -
V gene: TRBV10-3
CDR3 length: 17
D gene: TRBD1
CDR3 protein: CAISGAGGQDLHTEAFF
CDR3 DNA: TGTGCCATCAGCGGAGCCGGTGGACAGGACCTTCACACTGAAGCTTTCTTT

J gene: TRBJ1-1
clone size: -
V gene: TRBV30
CDR3 length: 16
D gene: TRBD1
CDR3 protein: CAWSRLQGALHTEAFF
CDR3 DNA: TGTGCCTGGAGTCGCCTACAGGGGGCTCTACACACTGAAGCTTTCTTT

J gene: TRBJ2-7
clone size: -
V gene: TRBV2
CDR3 length: 16
D gene: -
CDR3 protein: CASRQGALAETSEQYF
CDR3 DNA: TGTGCCAGCCGGCAGGGGGCCCTAGCGGAGACCAGCGAGCAGTACTTC

J gene: TRBJ2-5
clone size: -
V gene: TRBV30
CDR3 length: 13
D gene: TRBD1
CDR3 protein: CAWSEDRVETQYF
CDR3 DNA: TGTGCCTGGAGTGAAGACAGGGTAGAGACCCAGTACTTC

J gene: TRBJ1-3
clone size: once
V gene: TRBV29-1
CDR3 length: 14
D gene: -
CDR3 protein: CSLGPPTRKNTIYF
CDR3 DNA: TGCAGCCTTGGCCCCCCGACACGGAAAAACACCATATATTTT

J gene: TRBJ2-6
clone size: few
V gene: TRBV4-1
CDR3 length: 16
D gene: -
CDR3 protein: CASSPFGESGANVLTF
CDR3 DNA: TGCGCCAGCAGCCCATTCGGGGAATCTGGGGCCAACGTCCTGACTTTC

J gene: TRBJ2-1
clone size: few
V gene: TRBV2
CDR3 length: 13
D gene: TRBD2
CDR3 protein: CASSELAGGEQFF
CDR3 DNA: TGTGCCAGCAGTGAGTTAGCGGGAGGTGAGCAGTTCTTC

J gene: TRBJ2-7
clone size: -
V gene: TRBV7-2
CDR3 length: 13
D gene: -
CDR3 protein: CASSLTYIYEQYF
CDR3 DNA: TGTGCCAGCAGCCTGACTTATATCTACGAGCAGTACTTC

J gene: TRBJ2-1
clone size: -
V gene: TRBV4-1
CDR3 length: 13
D gene: -
CDR3 protein: CASSPGVYNEQFF
CDR3 DNA: TGCGCCAGCAGCCCCGGGGTATACAATGAGCAGTTCTTC